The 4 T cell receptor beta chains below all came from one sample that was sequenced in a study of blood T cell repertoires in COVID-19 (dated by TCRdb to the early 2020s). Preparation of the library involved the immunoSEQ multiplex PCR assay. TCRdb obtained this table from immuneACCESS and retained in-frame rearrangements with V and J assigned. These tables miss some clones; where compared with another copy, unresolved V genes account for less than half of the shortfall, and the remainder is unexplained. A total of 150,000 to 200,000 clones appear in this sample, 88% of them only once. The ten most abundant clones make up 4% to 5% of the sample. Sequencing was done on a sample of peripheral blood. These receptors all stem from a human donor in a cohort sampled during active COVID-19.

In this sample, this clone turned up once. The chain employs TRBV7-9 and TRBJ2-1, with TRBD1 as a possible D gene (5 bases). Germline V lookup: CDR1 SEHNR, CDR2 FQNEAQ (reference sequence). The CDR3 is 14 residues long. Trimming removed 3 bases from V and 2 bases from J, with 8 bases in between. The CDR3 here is CASSLDTTYNEQFF. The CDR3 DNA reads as TGTGCCAGCAGCTTGGACACAACCTACAATGAGCAGTTCTTC.

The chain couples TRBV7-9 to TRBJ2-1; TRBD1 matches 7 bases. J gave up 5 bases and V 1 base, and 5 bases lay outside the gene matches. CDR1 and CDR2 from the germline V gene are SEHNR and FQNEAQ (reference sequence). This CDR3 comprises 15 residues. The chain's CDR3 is CASSLERGRHNEQFF. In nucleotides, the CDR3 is TGTGCCAGCAGCTTAGAAAGGGGGCGTCACAATGAGCAGTTCTTC.

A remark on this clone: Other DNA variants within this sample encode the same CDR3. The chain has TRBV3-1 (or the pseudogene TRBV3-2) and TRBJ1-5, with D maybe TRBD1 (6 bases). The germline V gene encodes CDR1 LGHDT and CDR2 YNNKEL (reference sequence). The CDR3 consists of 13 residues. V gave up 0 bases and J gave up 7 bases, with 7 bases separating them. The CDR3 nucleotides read TGTGCCAGCAGCCAAGACAGGGGACAGCCCCAGCATTTT. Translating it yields CASSQDRGQPQHF.

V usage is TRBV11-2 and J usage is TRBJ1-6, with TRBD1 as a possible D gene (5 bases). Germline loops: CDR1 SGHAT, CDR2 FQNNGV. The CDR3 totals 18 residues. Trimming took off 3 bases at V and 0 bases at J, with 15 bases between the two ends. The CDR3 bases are TGTGCCAGCAGCTTGGTCCACGGGGGTGGCTCCTATAATTCACCCCTCCACTTT. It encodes CASSLVHGGGSYNSPLHF.